The 32 T cell receptor beta chains below were found in one sample sequenced in a study of technical replicates of blood from several donors. Produced via immunoSEQ multiplex PCR; TCRdb's table is partial and in-frame only. The top ten hold 7.5% to 9.5% of the sample, which has roughly 12,000 clones, about 91% seen once. Sequenced material: PBMCs. The receptors stem from a human donor in good health.

The chain joins TRBV4-1 to TRBJ2-7; D may be TRBD1 (6 bases). The V and J ends lost 0 bases and 3 bases respectively, with 9 bases between them. Germline lookup yields CDR1 MGHRA and CDR2 YSYEKL. The CDR3 consists of 14 residues. Here the CDR3 DNA reads TGCGCCAGCAGCCAAGAGAACAGGGTCTACGAGCAGTACTTC. Amino acid sequence: CASSQENRVYEQYF.

The CDR3, as DNA: TGTGCCTGGAAGGGGACTACAAGCGAGCAGTACTTC. Its protein is CAWKGTTSEQYF. The chain links TRBV30 to TRBJ2-7; 7 nucleotides line up with TRBD2. Germline CDR1 GTSNPN, CDR2 SVGIG (reference sequence). With V trimmed by 4 bases and J by 6 bases, 6 bases remained unmatched. The CDR3 consists of 12 residues.

This rearrangement joins TRBV4-2 to TRBJ2-3; 8 bases fit TRBD2. The CDR3 consists of 16 residues. Germline CDR1 is LGHNA and CDR2 is YNFKEQ. Trimming took 4 bases from V and 3 from J; bases not matched to a gene: 9. The CDR3 nucleotides are TGTGCCAGCAGCCCCCAGTCGGTAGCGGGAACAGATACGCAGTATTTT. It yields the protein CASSPQSVAGTDTQYF.

This clone showed up just once. This chain links TRBV9 with TRBJ2-2, with 8 bases identical to TRBD1. There are 17 residues in the CDR3. In germline, CDR1 is SGDLS, CDR2 YYNGEE. V shed 1 base, J shed 2 bases, and the junction held 7 bases outside the gene matches. The CDR3 is CASSVNPGQVNTGELFF. DNA of the CDR3: TGTGCCAGCAGCGTAAATCCGGGACAGGTTAACACCGGGGAGCTGTTTTTT. Full variable domain (remainder filled in from reference TRBV9 and TRBJ2-2): DSGVTQTPKHLITATGQRVTLRCSPRSGDLSVYWYQQSLDQGLQFLIQYYNGEERAKGNILERFSAQQFPDLHSELNLSSLELGDSALYFCASSVNPGQVNTGELFFGEGSRLTVL.

The V gene is TRBV18, the J gene TRBJ1-3; a possible D gene is TRBD1 (6 bases). The ends were cut back, 0 bases at V and 3 bases at J, with 9 bases in the middle. Germline CDR1 is KGHSH and CDR2 is LQKENI. The CDR3 runs 15 residues. This CDR3 reads CASSPPVRGGNTIYF. CDR3 sequence (DNA): TGTGCCAGCTCACCACCGGTCAGGGGTGGAAACACCATATATTTT. The full variable domain, its missing parts supplied by reference TRBV18 and TRBJ1-3, is NAGVMQNPRHLVRRRGQEARLRCSPMKGHSHVYWYRQLPEEGLKFMVYLQKENIIDESGMPKERFSAEFPKEGPSILRIQQVVRGDSAAYFCASSPPVRGGNTIYFGEGSWLTVV.

A few counts support this clone. The junction shows a germline mismatch at one end, possibly a read error. The chain combines TRBV6-5 with TRBJ2-1; TRBD2 matches 12 bases. Per the germline V gene, CDR1 is MNHEY and CDR2 is SVGAGI. The CDR3 is 14 amino acids. This chain's CDR3 is CASSSTETSGSMLF. CDR3 coding DNA: TGTGCCAGCAGCTCCACCGAGACTAGCGGGAGTATGCTCTTC.

CDR3 loop: CASSEASGGSYEQYF. The DNA of the CDR3 is TGTGCCAGCAGTGAAGCCAGCGGGGGCTCCTACGAGCAGTACTTC. The J gene is TRBJ2-7, the V gene TRBV6-1; 8 bases line up with TRBD2. CDR1 is MNHNS and CDR2 is SASEGT in the germline V gene. Trimming removed 0 bases from V and 0 bases from J; junction bases left unmatched: 1. The CDR3 length is 15 residues.

This rearrangement joins TRBV7-9 to TRBJ1-5; D is possibly TRBD1 (5 bases). CDR3 length: 14 amino acids. Germline V gene data show CDR1 as SEHNR and CDR2 as FQNEAQ (reference sequence). V was cut by 3 bases and J by 5 bases, with 11 bases left in between. This CDR3 is CASSLMGQDQPQHF. The CDR3, as DNA: TGTGCCAGCAGCTTGATGGGGCAGGATCAGCCCCAGCATTTT.

V usage is TRBV4-2 and J usage is TRBJ2-7, with TRBD2 matching 9 bases. Germline V gene sequence: CDR1 LGHNA, CDR2 YNFKEQ. The CDR3 length is 15 residues. The V segment lost 0 bases and the J segment 0 bases; nucleotides outside the gene matches: 0. In DNA, the CDR3 is TGTGCCAGCAGCCAAGAGCGGGAGGGCTCCTACGAGCAGTACTTC. It is translated as CASSQEREGSYEQYF.

The V call is TRBV4-2, the J call TRBJ2-1; a weak D match, TRBD2 (6 bases). The CDR3 covers 17 residues. Germline loops: CDR1 LGHNA, CDR2 YNFKEQ. V was shortened by 3 bases and J by 7 bases, with 22 bases between the two germline ends. For the CDR3, the DNA is TGTGCCAGCAGCCAGGGTTTCGGGGGAGGCACAATTAATGAGCAGTTCTTC. This sequence encodes CASSQGFGGGTINEQFF.

The gene calls are TRBV6-5 and TRBJ1-4; 7 bases are a match to TRBD1. Unmatched junction bases numbered 7, after V lost 7 bases and J lost 5 bases. This CDR3 is 14 amino acids long. Germline CDR1 is MNHEY and CDR2 is SVGAGI. Here the CDR3 DNA reads TGTGCCAGCACGGGACAGCGAGGGAATGAAAAACTGTTTTTT. Amino acids: CASTGQRGNEKLFF.

The chain recombines TRBV5-1 with TRBJ2-1, with D possibly TRBD1 on 6 matching bases. In germline, CDR1 is SGHRS, CDR2 YFSETQ. The V end lost 0 bases, the J end lost 3 bases, and 13 bases lay between the germline ends. The CDR3 loop spans 16 amino acids. CDR3 DNA: TGCGCCAGCAGCTTGGGCCAGGACAGCTTCTACAATGAGCAGTTCTTC. It yields the protein CASSLGQDSFYNEQFF.

The chain couples TRBV18 to TRBJ2-4, with D hard to call. The CDR3 spans 15 residues. Germline CDR1 and CDR2: KGHSH and LQKENI. V was clipped by 3 bases and J by 8 bases, with 17 bases between them. The CDR3 sequence is CASSPPVRSGDIQYF. DNA of the CDR3: TGTGCCAGCTCACCGCCGGTACGTTCCGGTGACATTCAGTACTTC.

Here the CDR3 reads CASSSMTSGRASYNEQFF. The CDR3 DNA sequence: TGTGCCAGCAGCTCCATGACTAGCGGGAGGGCCTCCTACAATGAGCAGTTCTTC. The V call is TRBV7-2, the J call TRBJ2-1; TRBD2 matches 14 bases. J was trimmed by 0 bases and V by 4 bases; bases with no gene match: 5. Looked up from germline, CDR1 is SGHTA and CDR2 is FQGNSA. The CDR3 totals 18 residues.

This chain links TRBV30 with TRBJ2-2, with 12 positions matching TRBD2. From germline, CDR1 is GTSNPN and CDR2 SVGIG (reference sequence). V lost 5 bases, J lost 6 bases, and 4 bases stayed unmatched. The CDR3 consists of 14 residues. CDR3 bases: TGTGCCTGGGGGCGACTAGCGGGAGCCGGGGAGCTGTTTTTT. Its protein product is CAWGRLAGAGELFF.

The table lists this clone with a few counts. The chain couples TRBV6-5 to TRBJ1-1; no firm D call. Trimming took 6 bases from V and 5 from J, leaving 7 bases between them. The CDR3 loop spans 11 amino acids. Germline CDR1 MNHEY, CDR2 SVGAGI. Here the CDR3 reads CASRSTTEAFF. The CDR3 coding sequence is TGTGCCAGCAGATCCACAACTGAAGCTTTCTTT.

The chain links TRBV6-1 to TRBJ2-3, with 7 nucleotides matching TRBD2. J gave up 2 bases and V 3 bases, and 5 bases lay outside the gene matches. CDR1 is MNHNS and CDR2 is SASEGT in the germline V gene. The CDR3 sequence is 15 residues long. This chain's CDR3 is CASSDYAGDTDTQYF. The CDR3 DNA reads as TGTGCCAGCAGTGATTATGCGGGAGACACAGATACGCAGTATTTT.

The rearrangement uses TRBV6-5 and TRBJ1-4; D possibly corresponds to TRBD1 (6 bases). The germline V gene encodes CDR1 MNHEY and CDR2 SVGAGI. The CDR3 totals 14 residues. V was shortened by 6 bases and J by 3 bases, with 11 bases between the two germline ends. CDR3 nucleotide sequence: TGTGCCAGCAGCCGCAGGGGACCTAATGAAAAACTGTTTTTT. This sequence encodes CASSRRGPNEKLFF.

This clone has just a few counts. The V call is TRBV18, the J call TRBJ1-4; 7 positions agree with TRBD1. Per germline, CDR1 KGHSH and CDR2 LQKENI. V dropped 3 bases and J dropped 8; count of bases not matched to a gene: 9. This CDR3 spans 15 amino acids. The DNA for the CDR3 is TGTGCCAGCTCACCCAAGACAGGGACCCAAGAAAAACTGTTTTTT. Amino acids: CASSPKTGTQEKLFF.

This chain links TRBV18 with TRBJ2-6, with a weak D call TRBD2 (5 bases). The CDR3 covers 15 residues. Trimming removed 6 bases at V and 0 bases at J, with 9 bases between. Germline V gene data show CDR1 as KGHSH and CDR2 as LQKENI. The CDR3, as DNA: TGTGCCAGCTCCTCTGGGAGCTCTGGGGCCAACGTCCTGACTTTC. It codes for CASSSGSSGANVLTF.

The chain couples TRBV5-1 to TRBJ2-3, with TRBD2 matching over 9 bases. V lost 0 bases and J lost 4; bases outside the gene matches: 9. The CDR3 totals 17 residues. Germline V CDR1 and CDR2: SGHRS, YFSETQ. CDR3 loop: CASSLARGGALADTQYF. The CDR3 bases are TGCGCCAGCAGCTTGGCCCGCGGGGGGGCTCTGGCAGATACGCAGTATTTT.

The V gene is TRBV7-9, the J gene TRBJ2-7; 9 bases are shared with TRBD1. CDR1 SEHNR and CDR2 FQNEAQ come from the germline V gene (reference sequence). This CDR3 contains 13 residues. The trim removed 8 bases at V and 1 base at J, leaving 3 bases unmatched. DNA for the CDR3: TGTGCCAGCGGACAGGGGATTTCCTACGAGCAGTACTTC. It translates to CASGQGISYEQYF.

The chain recombines TRBV5-1 with TRBJ2-7, with 9 bases fitting TRBD2. J gave up 3 bases and V 0 bases, and 10 bases lay outside the gene matches. Germline V gene data show CDR1 as SGHRS and CDR2 as YFSETQ. There are 17 residues in the CDR3. The CDR3 DNA reads TGCGCCAGCAGCTTGGCTTTGGAGTCTAGCGGGGTCTACGAGCAGTACTTC. This codes for CASSLALESSGVYEQYF.

The chain couples TRBV7-2 to TRBJ2-7, with TRBD2 matching 11 bases. This CDR3 spans 15 amino acids. Germline V lookup: CDR1 SGHTA, CDR2 FQGNSA. The V segment lost 7 bases and the J segment 0 bases; nucleotides outside the gene matches: 5. The chain's CDR3 is CASTRTSGFSYEQYF. Written as DNA, the CDR3 is TGTGCCAGCACCCGGACTAGCGGGTTCTCCTACGAGCAGTACTTC. Looking up the rest from reference TRBV7-2 and TRBJ2-7 gives the full variable domain: GAGVSQSPSNKVTEKGKDVELRCDPISGHTALYWYRQSLGQGLEFLIYFQGNSAPDKSGLPSDRFSAERTGGSVSTLTIQRTQQEDSAVYLCASTRTSGFSYEQYFGPGTRLTVT.

V and J are TRBV27 and TRBJ1-2; 9 nucleotides align to TRBD1. J gave up 5 bases and V 6 bases, and 4 bases lay outside the gene matches. The V gene's germline CDR1 is MNHEY and CDR2 SMNVEV (reference sequence). CDR3 size: 13 residues. This CDR3 reads CASSRQGVYGYTF. DNA of the CDR3: TGTGCCAGCAGCAGACAGGGGGTGTATGGCTACACCTTC.

This chain links TRBV19 with TRBJ2-3; no definite D call. There are 15 residues in the CDR3. Trimming took off 5 bases at V and 3 bases at J, with 15 bases between the two ends. Germline CDR1 LNHDA, CDR2 SQIVND (reference sequence). CDR3 bases: TGTGCCAGTAGTTCGATGTTCAGCGAGACAGATACGCAGTATTTT. Encoded protein: CASSSMFSETDTQYF.

This clone has only one observation. The chain couples TRBV19 to TRBJ2-1; TRBD2 aligns across 9 bases. Germline trimming cut 3 bases from V and 7 bases from J; bases unmatched to any gene: 1. CDR1 and CDR2 from the germline V gene are LNHDA and SQIVND (reference sequence). This CDR3 is 13 amino acids long. The CDR3 region is CASSISGRNEQFF. Written as DNA, the CDR3 is TGTGCCAGTAGTATTAGCGGGAGAAATGAGCAGTTCTTC.

The V call is TRBV19, the J call TRBJ1-5; 7 positions match TRBD1. The CDR3 covers 17 residues. The germline CDR1 and CDR2 sequences are LNHDA and SQIVND (reference sequence). V lost 6 bases, J lost 2 bases, and 13 bases stayed unmatched. This CDR3 is CASSGDSSSDGNQPQHF. The CDR3 bases are TGTGCCAGTAGCGGGGACAGTTCATCGGACGGCAATCAGCCCCAGCATTTT. Complete variable domain (other parts from reference TRBV19 and TRBJ1-5): DGGITQSPKYLFRKEGQNVTLSCEQNLNHDAMYWYRQDPGQGLRLIYYSQIVNDFQKGDIAEGYSVSREKKESFPLTVTSAQKNPTAFYLCASSGDSSSDGNQPQHFGDGTRLSIL.

The chain links TRBV28 to TRBJ2-7, with TRBD2 as a possible D gene (5 bases). Germline V gives CDR1 MDHEN, CDR2 SYDVKM. V was cut by 6 bases and J by 5 bases, with 17 bases left in between. The CDR3 has 14 amino acids. The CDR3 loop is CASRSPIGVNEQYF. As DNA, the CDR3 is TGTGCCAGCAGGTCGCCTATCGGGGTAAACGAGCAGTACTTC.

The V call is TRBV9, the J call TRBJ1-1, with TRBD1 matching over 7 bases. The CDR3 is 17 residues long. V dropped 1 base and J dropped 0; count of bases not matched to a gene: 9. CDR1 is SGDLS, CDR2 YYNGEE, per germline. The CDR3 sequence: CASSVSSAGTVNTEAFF. The CDR3 DNA reads TGTGCCAGCAGCGTATCATCAGCCGGGACAGTGAACACTGAAGCTTTCTTT. Using reference TRBV9 and TRBJ1-1 for the parts outside the CDR3, the full variable domain is DSGVTQTPKHLITATGQRVTLRCSPRSGDLSVYWYQQSLDQGLQFLIQYYNGEERAKGNILERFSAQQFPDLHSELNLSSLELGDSALYFCASSVSSAGTVNTEAFFGQGTRLTVV.

The rearrangement links TRBV7-2 to TRBJ2-6, with 9 positions matching TRBD1. J was trimmed by 0 bases and V by 2 bases; bases with no gene match: 5. The CDR3 has 18 amino acids. Germline-derived CDR1 and CDR2 are SGHTA and FQGNSA. CDR3 DNA: TGTGCCAGCAGCTTACAAGGGGGACAGGGCTCTGGGGCCAACGTCCTGACTTTC. This codes for CASSLQGGQGSGANVLTF.

This sequence joins TRBV10-1 and TRBJ2-1; 9 bases are a match to TRBD2. This CDR3 has 15 residues. The ends lost 0 bases at V and 7 bases at J; junction bases unmatched: 4. Germline V gene lookup returns CDR1 WNHNN and CDR2 SYGVQD (reference sequence). The CDR3 is CASSESRLAANEQFF. CDR3 coding DNA: TGCGCCAGCAGTGAGTCGAGACTAGCGGCTAATGAGCAGTTCTTC.